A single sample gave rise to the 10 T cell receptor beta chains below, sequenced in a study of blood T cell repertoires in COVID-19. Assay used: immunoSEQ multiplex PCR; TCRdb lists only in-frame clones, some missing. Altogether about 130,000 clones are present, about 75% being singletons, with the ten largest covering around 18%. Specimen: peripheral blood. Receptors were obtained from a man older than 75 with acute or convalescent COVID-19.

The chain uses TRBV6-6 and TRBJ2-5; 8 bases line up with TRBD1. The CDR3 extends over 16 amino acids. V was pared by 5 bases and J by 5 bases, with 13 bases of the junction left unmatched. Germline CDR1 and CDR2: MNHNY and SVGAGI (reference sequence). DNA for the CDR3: TGTGCCAGCAGTCCACTGACAGGGGTGAATCGTGAGACCCAGTACTTC. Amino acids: CASSPLTGVNRETQYF.

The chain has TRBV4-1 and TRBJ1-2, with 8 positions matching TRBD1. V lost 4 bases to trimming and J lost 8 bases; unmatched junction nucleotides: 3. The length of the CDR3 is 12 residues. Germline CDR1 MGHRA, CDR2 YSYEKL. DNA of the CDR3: TGCGCCAGCAGCCGGGGACAGGAGGGCTACACCTTC. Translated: CASSRGQEGYTF.

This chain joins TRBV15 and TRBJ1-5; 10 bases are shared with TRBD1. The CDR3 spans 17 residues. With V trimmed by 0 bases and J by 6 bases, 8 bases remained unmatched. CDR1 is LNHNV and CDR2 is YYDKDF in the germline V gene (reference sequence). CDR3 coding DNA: TGTGCCACCAGCAGAGATGAGGGACAGGGGAGTCGTCAGCCCCAGCATTTT. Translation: CATSRDEGQGSRQPQHF. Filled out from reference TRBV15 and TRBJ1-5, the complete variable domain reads DAMVIQNPRYQVTQFGKPVTLSCSQTLNHNVMYWYQQKSSQAPKLLFHYYDKDFNNEADTPDNFQSRRPNTSFCFLDIRSPGLGDTAMYLCATSRDEGQGSRQPQHFGDGTRLSIL.

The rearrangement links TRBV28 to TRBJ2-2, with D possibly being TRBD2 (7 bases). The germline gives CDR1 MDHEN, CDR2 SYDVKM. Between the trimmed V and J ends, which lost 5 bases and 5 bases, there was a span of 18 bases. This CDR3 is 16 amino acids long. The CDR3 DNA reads TGTGCCAGCAGTCCCTCGTGGGGGGGCAGGACCGGGGAGCTGTTTTTT. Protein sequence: CASSPSWGGRTGELFF.

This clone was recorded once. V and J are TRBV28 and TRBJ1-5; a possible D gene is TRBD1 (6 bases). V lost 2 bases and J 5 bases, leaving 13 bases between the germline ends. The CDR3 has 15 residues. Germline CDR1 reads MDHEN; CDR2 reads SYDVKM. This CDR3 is CASSLGGAGDQPQHF. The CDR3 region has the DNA TGTGCCAGCAGTTTAGGGGGGGCAGGGGATCAGCCCCAGCATTTT.

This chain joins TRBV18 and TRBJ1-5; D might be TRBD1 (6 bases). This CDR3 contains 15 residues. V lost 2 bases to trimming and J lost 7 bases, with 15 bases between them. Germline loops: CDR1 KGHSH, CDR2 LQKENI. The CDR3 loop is CASSPGAGVRQPQHF. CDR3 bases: TGTGCCAGCTCACCAGGTGCAGGGGTTCGGCAGCCCCAGCATTTT.

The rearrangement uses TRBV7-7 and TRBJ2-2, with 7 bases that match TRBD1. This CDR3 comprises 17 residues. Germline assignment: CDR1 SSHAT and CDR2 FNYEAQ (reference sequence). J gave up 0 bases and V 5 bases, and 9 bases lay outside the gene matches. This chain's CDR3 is CASSTSRDRANTGELFF. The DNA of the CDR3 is TGTGCCAGCAGCACATCCCGGGACAGAGCGAACACCGGGGAGCTGTTTTTT.

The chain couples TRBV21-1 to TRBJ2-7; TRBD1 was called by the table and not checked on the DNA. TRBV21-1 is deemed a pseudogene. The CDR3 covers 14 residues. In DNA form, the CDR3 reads TGTGCCAGCAGCAGAGGGGACAGTTCCTACGAGCAGTACTTC. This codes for CASSRGDSSYEQYF.

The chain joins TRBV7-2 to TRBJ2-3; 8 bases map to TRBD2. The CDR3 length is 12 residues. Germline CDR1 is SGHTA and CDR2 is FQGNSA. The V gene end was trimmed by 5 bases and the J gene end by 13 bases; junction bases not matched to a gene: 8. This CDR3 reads CASSPGTRRKYF. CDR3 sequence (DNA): TGTGCCAGCAGCCCCGGGACTAGAAGGAAGTATTTT. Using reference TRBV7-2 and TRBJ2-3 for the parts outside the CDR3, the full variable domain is GAGVSQSPSNKVTEKGKDVELRCDPISGHTALYWYRQSLGQGLEFLIYFQGNSAPDKSGLPSDRFSAERTGGSVSTLTIQRTQQEDSAVYLCASSPGTRRKYFGPGTRLTVL.

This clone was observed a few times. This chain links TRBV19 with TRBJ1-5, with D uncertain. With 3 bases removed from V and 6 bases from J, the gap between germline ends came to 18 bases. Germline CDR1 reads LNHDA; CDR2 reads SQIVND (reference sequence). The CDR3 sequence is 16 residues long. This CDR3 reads CASSISDGQAIQPQHF. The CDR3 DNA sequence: TGTGCCAGTAGTATCTCGGATGGGCAGGCTATTCAGCCCCAGCATTTT.